This TCR beta chain was identified during a study of blood T cell repertoires in COVID-19. Generated by immunoSEQ multiplex PCR, the TCRdb table keeps only in-frame clones and is missing some. The sample contains 200,000 or so clones, around 90% of which appear only once. Trimming cost V 1 base and J 1 base, with 7 bases left between them. The CDR3 contains 14 residues. Germline CDR1 KGHSH, CDR2 LQKENI. This TCR came from a man aged 30 to 45 with COVID-19, enrolled during active disease. Sequencing input: peripheral blood. The V gene is TRBV18, the J gene TRBJ1-1; unclear D gene. The CDR3 DNA sequence: TGTGCCAGCTCACCACAGGGAGGGAACACTGAAGCTTTCTTT. Its protein product is CASSPQGGNTEAFF.